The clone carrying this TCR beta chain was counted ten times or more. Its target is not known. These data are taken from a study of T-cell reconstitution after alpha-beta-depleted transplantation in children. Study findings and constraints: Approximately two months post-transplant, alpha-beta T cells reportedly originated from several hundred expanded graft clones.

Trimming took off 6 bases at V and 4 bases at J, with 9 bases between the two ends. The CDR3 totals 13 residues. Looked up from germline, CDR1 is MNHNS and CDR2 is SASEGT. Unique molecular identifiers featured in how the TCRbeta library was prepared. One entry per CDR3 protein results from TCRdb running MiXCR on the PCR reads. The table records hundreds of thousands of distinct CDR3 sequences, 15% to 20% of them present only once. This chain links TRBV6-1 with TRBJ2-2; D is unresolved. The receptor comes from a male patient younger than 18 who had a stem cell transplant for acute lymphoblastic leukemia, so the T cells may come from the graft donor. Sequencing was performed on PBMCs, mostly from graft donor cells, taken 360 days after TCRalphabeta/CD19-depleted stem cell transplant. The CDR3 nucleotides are TGTGCCAGCAGAACCAGCGCCACCGGGGAGCTGTTTTTT. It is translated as CASRTSATGELFF.